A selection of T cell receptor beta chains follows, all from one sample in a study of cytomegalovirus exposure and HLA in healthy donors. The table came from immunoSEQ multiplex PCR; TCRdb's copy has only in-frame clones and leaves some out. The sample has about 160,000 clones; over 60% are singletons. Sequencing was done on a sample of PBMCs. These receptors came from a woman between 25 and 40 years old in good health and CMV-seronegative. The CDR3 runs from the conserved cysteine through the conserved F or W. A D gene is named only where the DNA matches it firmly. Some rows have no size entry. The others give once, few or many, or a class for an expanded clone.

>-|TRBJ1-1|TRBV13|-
CASSSDGRRPEAFF
TGTGCCAGCAGCTCGGATGGGAGGAGACCTGAAGCTTTCTTT
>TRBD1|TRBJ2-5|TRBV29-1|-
CSSRTGGFSGEQYF
TGCAGCTCCCGGACAGGGGGCTTTTCGGGGGAGCAGTACTTC
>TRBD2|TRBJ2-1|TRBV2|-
CASIRLAGQEQFF
TGTGCCAGCATCAGACTAGCGGGACAGGAGCAGTTCTTC
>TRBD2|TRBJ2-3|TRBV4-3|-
CASSQDSGGARTDTQYF
TGCGCCAGCAGCCAAGATAGCGGGGGGGCTCGGACAGATACGCAGTATTTT
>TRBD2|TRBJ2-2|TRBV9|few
CASSVGTSGGRTGELFF
TGTGCCAGCAGCGTCGGGACTAGCGGGGGGCGGACCGGGGAGCTGTTTTTT
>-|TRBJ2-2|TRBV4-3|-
CASSEVLTGELFF
TGCGCCAGCAGCGAGGTCCTCACCGGGGAGCTGTTTTTT
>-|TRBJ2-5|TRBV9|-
CASSVGLEETQYF
TGTGCCAGCAGCGTAGGCTTAGAAGAGACCCAGTACTTC
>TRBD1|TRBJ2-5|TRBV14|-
CASSTGQGAGETQYF
TGTGCCAGCAGCACCGGACAGGGGGCAGGGGAGACCCAGTACTTC
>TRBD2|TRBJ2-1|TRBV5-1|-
CASSAVVGTSGSYEQFF
TGCGCCAGCAGCGCGGTAGTGGGGACTAGCGGGAGTTATGAGCAGTTCTTC
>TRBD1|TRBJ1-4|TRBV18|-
CASSPLQGIGEKLFF
TGTGCCAGCTCACCTCTACAGGGGATCGGTGAAAAACTGTTTTTT
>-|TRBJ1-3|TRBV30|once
CAWSRSGGNTIYF
TGTGCCTGGAGTAGATCAGGAGGAAACACCATATATTTT
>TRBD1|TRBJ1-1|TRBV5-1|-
CASSKTGSTEAFF
TGCGCCAGCAGCAAGACAGGGAGCACTGAAGCTTTCTTT
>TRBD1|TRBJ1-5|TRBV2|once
CASTTGQGSNQPQHF
TGTGCCAGCACCACGGGACAGGGGAGCAATCAGCCCCAGCATTTT
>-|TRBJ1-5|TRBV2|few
CASSDEGSQPQHF
TGTGCCAGCAGTGATGAAGGGAGTCAGCCCCAGCATTTT
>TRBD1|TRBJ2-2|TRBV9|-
CASSLDRDYTGELFF
TGTGCCAGCAGCTTAGACAGGGATTACACCGGGGAGCTGTTTTTT
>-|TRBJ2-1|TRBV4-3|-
CASSGVVNEQFF
TGCGCCAGCTCGGGGGTTGTGAATGAGCAGTTCTTC
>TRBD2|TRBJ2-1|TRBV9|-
CASSVAGGREINEQFF
TGTGCCAGCAGCGTTGCCGGAGGGCGGGAGATAAATGAGCAGTTCTTC
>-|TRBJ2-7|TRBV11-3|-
CASSSDSYEQYF
TGTGCCAGCAGCTCCGACAGCTACGAGCAGTACTTC
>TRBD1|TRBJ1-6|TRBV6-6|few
CASNDKGAPSSPLHF
TGTGCCAGCAACGACAAGGGGGCGCCGTCTTCACCCCTCCACTTT
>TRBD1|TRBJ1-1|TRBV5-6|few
CASSIGQGGAFF
TGTGCCAGCAGCATAGGACAGGGTGGAGCTTTCTTT
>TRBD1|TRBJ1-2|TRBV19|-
CASSWDRNYGYTF
TGTGCCAGTAGTTGGGACAGGAACTATGGCTACACCTTC
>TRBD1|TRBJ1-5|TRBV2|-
CASRKQGTQPQHF
TGTGCCAGCAGAAAACAGGGGACTCAGCCCCAGCATTTT
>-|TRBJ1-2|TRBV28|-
CASSLGLVWYGYTF
TGTGCCAGCAGCCTGGGCCTTGTGTGGTATGGCTACACCTTC